This T cell receptor (beta chain) derives from a study of early T cells in non-severe SARS-CoV-2 infection. Across the study: RNA in bulk from unsorted whole blood was sequenced, and chains were unpaired. Overall study results and limits: Anti-spike CD8 responses were favored by VDJdb matching, which missed private and CD4 specificities.

Attachment of unique molecular identifiers was made to individual cDNA molecules. TCRdb used MiXCR to reprocess the 5' RACE reads, holding one entry per CDR3 protein. The table has 35,000 to 50,000 distinct CDR3 sequences, roughly 6% seen once. This clonotype was seen many times. The antigen is undetermined. Germline V lookup: CDR1 SQVTM, CDR2 ANQGSEA. This CDR3 contains 11 residues. V was shortened by 4 bases and J by 4 bases, with 4 bases between the two germline ends. The chain recombines TRBV29-1 with TRBJ2-2; D unclear. Sequenced sample: whole blood. The receptor's source is an adult who was a healthcare worker with PCR-confirmed SARS-CoV-2 infection or an uninfected control (not recorded which). The DNA for the CDR3 is TGCAGCGTTGTGGTCACCGGGGAGCTGTTTTTT. Its protein product is CSVVVTGELFF.